This T cell receptor (beta chain) is drawn from a study of Graves' ophthalmopathy and Graves' hyperthyroidism. CDR3 length equals 16 residues. Germline CDR1 is SNHLY and CDR2 is FYNNEI. Comments on this clonotype: A junction end diverges from the germline sequence, so it may reflect a read error.

RNA transcripts were the source from which TCR beta CDR3 regions were amplified. In the first round, RT-PCR was carried out with HTBI primers, and a multiplex PCR formed the second round. In TCRdb, the multiplex PCR reads were re-called with MiXCR into one record per CDR3 protein. This sample has hundreds of thousands of distinct CDR3 sequences, with approximately 21% found just once. Input material: peripheral blood. The chain is built from TRBV2 and TRBJ1-1; a weak D match, TRBD1 (5 bases). The receptor was derived from a young woman with stable Graves' hyperthyroidism. CDR3 loop: CACSESRVRGSTEAFF. As DNA, the CDR3 is TGTGCCTGCAGTGAAAGTAGGGTGAGGGGATCAACTGAAGCTTTCTTT.